The T cell receptor (beta chain) described here comes from a study of shared clonotypes between healthy human individuals. CDR1 is MNHEY and CDR2 is SVGAGI in the germline V gene. The V segment lost 4 bases and the J segment 5 bases; nucleotides outside the gene matches: 8. CDR3 size: 14 residues. Whole-study findings and limits: Among donors, sharing of clonotypes was expected to be affected by sequencing depth.

Adults of Caucasian background living in Nashville, Tennessee made up all donors. Here immunoSEQ multiplex PCR was the method, and the copy in TCRdb shows in-frame clones only, minus some. The sample lists some 360,000 clones, less than 85% seen once, with 10% in the top ten. Notes on this clone: Its matching antigen is unknown.

Input material: memory CD4+ T cells sorted from blood. Subset in this sample: CD45RA-negative fraction. The TCR was taken from a man between 25 and 39 years old in good health. The V call is TRBV6-5, the J call TRBJ2-7, with 7 bases that match TRBD2. This chain's CDR3 is CASSSLLRENEQYF. The DNA of the CDR3 is TGTGCCAGCAGTTCCCTTTTGCGGGAGAACGAGCAGTACTTC.